The sequence of this T cell receptor (beta chain) was determined in a study of blood T cell repertoires in COVID-19. Study at large: Acute and convalescent COVID-19 samples came from the United States, Italy and Spain. Sources were T cells, B-cell-depleted T cells, or PBMCs; the material itself was cDNA or gDNA.

Individuals drawn from approximately 22 US areas were roughly 18 to 95 years old. Source study methods: Reference gene primer amplification in the assay estimated nucleated cell counts. Sequencing was performed with immunoSEQ multiplex PCR; in TCRdb, only in-frame clones are kept and a portion is missing. V and J calls plus clone size are reproduced from that table; the DNA served to infer D and trimming. This sample yields about 400,000 clones, of which 88% are seen a single time; 2% to 2.5% belongs to the top ten. This clone has a handful of counts. Trimming cost V 0 bases and J 6 bases, with 12 bases left between them. Germline-derived CDR1 and CDR2 are MNHNS and SASEGT. This CDR3 is built from 14 residues.

The sequence derives from a middle-aged woman with acute COVID-19. V usage is TRBV6-1 and J usage is TRBJ2-7, with D possibly matching TRBD2 (5 bases). Material: PBMCs or T cells enriched from blood (not recorded which). CDR3 protein: CASSEAGGRGEQYF. CDR3 DNA sequence: TGTGCCAGCAGTGAAGCTGGTGGACGGGGCGAGCAGTACTTC.